The following is a T cell receptor beta chain sequence with its context. Its antigen is unidentified. This entry is derived from a study of cytomegalovirus exposure and HLA in healthy donors. About the study: Early on, a data release was issued that held about 85 million unique TCRs from HLA-typed donors. Notes on the study in general: The study carried out a later analysis of TCR beta sequences. It associated some 15,000 of them with specific HLA alleles at a false discovery rate of 0.05. Generally TCR sequences proved uncommon, though certain public TCRs appeared in numerous donors.

PCR amplification relied on 60 Vbeta primers (plus 13 Jbeta primers). This table comes from immunoSEQ multiplex PCR, and its TCRdb copy is limited to in-frame clones, with some not included. This table holds approximately 110,000 clones, 73% found once. Though probably carrying unrecorded immune exposures, donors were nominally healthy at sampling. V was shortened by 2 bases and J by 11 bases, with 11 bases between the two germline ends. The CDR3 is 12 amino acids. The V gene's germline CDR1 is MNHEY and CDR2 SVGAGI. Sample: PBMCs. The chain carries TRBV6-5 and TRBJ2-3, with D unclear. The sequence derives from a man between 60 and 75 years old in good health and CMV-seropositive. CDR3 nucleotides: TGTGCCAGCAGTTACGCAATGGGCCGGCAGTATTTT. The encoded protein is CASSYAMGRQYF.